One T cell receptor beta chain is described in this entry. Germline V gene sequence: CDR1 LGHDT, CDR2 YNNKEL (reference sequence). The germline V and J ends were trimmed by 3 bases and 8 bases, with 14 bases remaining between them. The CDR3 contains 14 residues. Only in-frame clones appear in the TCRdb table, and some are missing; sequencing was by immunoSEQ multiplex PCR. The sample contains approximately 260,000 clones, approximately 91% of which appear only once. This record belongs to a study of blood T cell repertoires in COVID-19. The sequenced sample consisted of peripheral blood. The V gene is TRBV3-1 (or the pseudogene TRBV3-2), the J gene TRBJ2-4; tentative D call: TRBD1 (6 bases). This TCR derives from a man over 45 with acute or convalescent COVID-19. The chain's CDR3 is CASSHRGGRHIQYF. CDR3 bases: TGTGCCAGCAGCCACCGTGGGGGCAGACACATTCAGTACTTC.